This TCR beta chain was identified in a study of beta chain features in type 1 diabetes. Each of the CD4+ naive, central memory, regulatory and stem cell-like memory populations was sorted via CD45RO/CCR7/CD25/CD127/CD95/CD27. Of the isolated RNA, all was reverse transcribed, and so the sequenced material was expressed TCRB transcripts. An average about 3.8 million reads came from naive, central memory and regulatory T cell samples. Some clones are missing from TCRdb's copy, which holds only in-frame ones; the method was immunoSEQ multiplex PCR. The sample contains 970,000 or so clones, 15% to 20% of which appear only once. CDR1 is MDHEN, CDR2 SYDVKM, per germline. This CDR3 has 15 residues. V lost 7 bases to trimming and J lost 7 bases, with 20 bases between them. As concerns this clone: Its antigen remains unknown.

Study conclusions and caveats: A closer apparent resemblance between naive, central memory and Treg TCRB repertoires was seen in patients than in healthy donors.

The receptor was isolated from a young woman in good health. The sequencing sample was made of naive CD4+ T cells from blood. The rearrangement links TRBV28 to TRBJ2-1, with D possibly being TRBD1 (5 bases). The CDR3 region has the DNA TGTGCCAGCATCGGTGCCAGGGTACTGTGGAATGAGCAGTTCTTC. Its protein product is CASIGARVLWNEQFF.